This record covers a single TCR beta chain. The sample originates from a study of T cell changes during pregnancy in multiple sclerosis. Germline V gene lookup returns CDR1 SEHNR and CDR2 FQNEAQ (reference sequence). With V trimmed by 0 bases and J by 6 bases, 6 bases remained unmatched. CDR3 length: 15 amino acids. Measured with immunoSEQ multiplex PCR; TCRdb has only the in-frame clones, and not every one. The table records roughly 80,000 clones, 92% of them present only once. The chain is built from TRBV7-9 and TRBJ2-7, with TRBD1 matching over 9 bases. The TCR sequence derives from a female donor with multiple sclerosis, enrolled in a pregnancy study. This specimen consisted of peripheral blood, obtained before pregnancy. The CDR3 sequence: CASSLAGTGTAEQYF. Here the CDR3 DNA reads TGTGCCAGCAGCTTAGCCGGGACAGGGACGGCCGAGCAGTACTTC.